These T cell receptor beta chains were read from a single sample in a study of cytomegalovirus exposure and HLA in healthy donors. Here immunoSEQ multiplex PCR was the method, and the copy in TCRdb shows in-frame clones only, minus some. The sample yields 150,000 to 200,000 clones, 77% seen once. The sequenced material came from PBMCs. These receptors were obtained from a woman between 40 and 50 years old in good health and CMV-seropositive. Each CDR3 is given with its conserved first and last residue. Clone size is shown for a subset of rows, as once, few, many or a class of expanded clone.

J gene: TRBJ2-3
clone size: NA
V gene: TRBV28
CDR3 protein: CASSPPGTSADTQYF

J gene: TRBJ1-3
clone size: NA
V gene: TRBV7-8
CDR3 protein: CASSSNNRQGAGNTIYF

J gene: TRBJ2-1
clone size: once
V gene: TRBV5-6
CDR3 protein: CASSGRSGTLSYNEQFF

J gene: TRBJ2-7
clone size: NA
V gene: TRBV7-2
CDR3 protein: CASSFGQGFYEQYF

J gene: TRBJ1-1
clone size: NA
V gene: TRBV18
CDR3 protein: CASSPSRVGDTEAFF

J gene: TRBJ1-4
clone size: few
V gene: TRBV7-9
CDR3 protein: CASSSQGVANEKLFF

J gene: TRBJ2-7
clone size: NA
V gene: TRBV4-2
CDR3 protein: CASRDREGSSYEQYF

J gene: TRBJ2-1
clone size: NA
V gene: TRBV7-2
CDR3 protein: CASSLRADATYNEQFF

J gene: TRBJ2-5
clone size: NA
V gene: TRBV9
CDR3 protein: CASSVATSGGQETQYF

J gene: TRBJ1-2
clone size: NA
V gene: TRBV7-2
CDR3 protein: CASSPGGFNGYTF

J gene: TRBJ2-7
clone size: NA
V gene: TRBV4-1
CDR3 protein: CASSQEAPRKQYF

J gene: TRBJ2-5
clone size: NA
V gene: TRBV2
CDR3 protein: CASISLGGAIQETQYF

J gene: TRBJ1-1
clone size: NA
V gene: TRBV27
CDR3 protein: CASSPNQRQFGTEAFF

J gene: TRBJ2-3
clone size: few
V gene: TRBV6-5
CDR3 protein: CASSYGQGRDTQYF

J gene: TRBJ1-2
clone size: NA
V gene: TRBV6-5
CDR3 protein: CASSRQGAYYGYTF

J gene: TRBJ2-3
clone size: NA
V gene: TRBV7-9
CDR3 protein: CASSPPTSGKGDTQYF

J gene: TRBJ2-2
clone size: NA
V gene: TRBV13
CDR3 protein: CASSPSDRGSHAGELFF

J gene: TRBJ1-3
clone size: NA
V gene: TRBV4-2
CDR3 protein: CASSQEVAGSSGNTIYF

J gene: TRBJ2-5
clone size: NA
V gene: TRBV30
CDR3 protein: CAWSIETQYF

J gene: TRBJ1-5
clone size: few
V gene: TRBV7-2
CDR3 protein: CASSSQGAGNQPQHF

J gene: TRBJ1-1
clone size: NA
V gene: TRBV2
CDR3 protein: CASSEQGNTEAFF

J gene: TRBJ2-2
clone size: NA
V gene: TRBV11-2
CDR3 protein: CASSWVAGTPFNVGELFF

J gene: TRBJ1-5
clone size: NA
V gene: TRBV7-2
CDR3 protein: CASSRQGGNQPQHF

J gene: TRBJ2-3
clone size: few
V gene: TRBV7-6
CDR3 protein: CASSRQIGGRGTDTQYF

J gene: TRBJ2-2
clone size: NA
V gene: TRBV5-5
CDR3 protein: CASRLRTGANTGELFF

J gene: TRBJ2-1
clone size: NA
V gene: TRBV6-4
CDR3 protein: CASSDSVSGGFNEQFF

J gene: TRBJ1-3
clone size: NA
V gene: TRBV11-2
CDR3 protein: CASSPKGGNTIYF

J gene: TRBJ2-3
clone size: NA
V gene: TRBV30
CDR3 protein: CAWSAFDRATDTQYF

J gene: TRBJ2-7
clone size: NA
V gene: TRBV6-4
CDR3 protein: CASSDEFWATPYEQYF

J gene: TRBJ1-1
clone size: NA
V gene: TRBV6-1
CDR3 protein: CASSDLRGKDTEAFF

J gene: TRBJ1-4
clone size: NA
V gene: TRBV30
CDR3 protein: CAWSAGAGEKLFF

J gene: TRBJ1-4
clone size: NA
V gene: TRBV6-5
CDR3 protein: CASSLGQANEKLFF

J gene: TRBJ2-5
clone size: NA
V gene: TRBV5-1
CDR3 protein: CASSLGQGLETQYF

J gene: TRBJ2-7
clone size: NA
V gene: TRBV30
CDR3 protein: CAWSVGFAYEQYF

J gene: TRBJ2-3
clone size: once
V gene: TRBV12-5
CDR3 protein: CASGLVSGNTDTQYF

J gene: TRBJ2-5
clone size: few
V gene: TRBV10-1
CDR3 protein: CASSERTSGTKETQYF

J gene: TRBJ1-1
clone size: NA
V gene: TRBV19
CDR3 protein: CASSIPWGTMNTEAFF

J gene: TRBJ2-5
clone size: NA
V gene: TRBV2
CDR3 protein: CASSDYRSEKTQYF

J gene: TRBJ1-2
clone size: NA
V gene: TRBV6-5
CDR3 protein: CASSYRGDRPYGYTF

J gene: TRBJ2-7
clone size: NA
V gene: TRBV7-8
CDR3 protein: CASSDQRGAPYEQYF

J gene: TRBJ2-3
clone size: NA
V gene: TRBV6-5
CDR3 protein: CATPGSGSLDTQYF

J gene: TRBJ1-5
clone size: NA
V gene: TRBV6-1
CDR3 protein: CASGGQNNQPQHF

J gene: TRBJ2-7
clone size: NA
V gene: TRBV10-1
CDR3 protein: CASSAGTAVSIPNF

J gene: TRBJ2-1
clone size: NA
V gene: TRBV2
CDR3 protein: CASSLGQKGQFF

J gene: TRBJ1-1
clone size: NA
V gene: TRBV4-2
CDR3 protein: CASSQPDRWSTEAFF

J gene: TRBJ2-2
clone size: once
V gene: TRBV4-2
CDR3 protein: CASSGSNRRTGELFF

J gene: TRBJ1-1
clone size: NA
V gene: TRBV19
CDR3 protein: CASSIVRQGWSFNTEAFF

J gene: TRBJ1-6
clone size: NA
V gene: TRBV5-6
CDR3 protein: CASSLNFGTGGSPLHF

J gene: TRBJ1-1
clone size: NA
V gene: TRBV6-1
CDR3 protein: CASSESQFEAFF

J gene: TRBJ1-1
clone size: NA
V gene: TRBV28
CDR3 protein: CASSLSREAFF

J gene: TRBJ2-7
clone size: once
V gene: TRBV18
CDR3 protein: CASSQNPGTGPHEQYF

J gene: TRBJ2-7
clone size: NA
V gene: TRBV2
CDR3 protein: CASSEGQGVPYEQYF

J gene: TRBJ2-3
clone size: NA
V gene: TRBV5-6
CDR3 protein: CASSLVGQGYDTQYF

J gene: TRBJ1-3
clone size: few
V gene: TRBV30
CDR3 protein: CAWGGPGSSGNTIYF

J gene: TRBJ1-1
clone size: NA
V gene: TRBV25-1
CDR3 protein: CASSDQGAHGDEAFF

J gene: TRBJ1-1
clone size: NA
V gene: TRBV5-1
CDR3 protein: CASSFSRGQTGTEAFF

J gene: TRBJ1-1
clone size: few
V gene: TRBV5-1
CDR3 protein: CASSLEGTGAPYTEAFF

J gene: TRBJ2-1
clone size: NA
V gene: TRBV5-5
CDR3 protein: CASSLARAGGPNEQFF

J gene: TRBJ2-7
clone size: NA
V gene: TRBV7-2
CDR3 protein: CASSPRQGAGQYF